This T cell receptor beta chain was captured in a study of technical replicates of blood from several donors (dated by TCRdb to about 2017). CDR1 and CDR2 are read off the germline V gene as SGHTA and FQGNSA. The CDR3 goes from the cysteine to the phenylalanine over 15 residues. Of all the DNA, just the CDR3 is kept, 45 bases in frame from base 1. Unmatched junction bases come to 4, with V trimmed by 1 base and J by 4 bases. On this clone: Its cognate antigen has yet to be identified. No base quality information exists; no much larger clone differs at one position.

Library preparation was by the immunoSEQ multiplex PCR assay. TCRdb's version of the immuneACCESS table is confined to in-frame rearrangements and falls short of the full clone set. An unresolved V gene accounts for under half of the shortfall where checked; the remainder is of unknown origin. The sample has some 70,000 clones on record, about 97% of them singletons. The ten largest make up about 0.3% of the sample. This clonotype originated in a human donor in good health. Sequencing was performed on T cells isolated from PBMCs. In this chain, TRBV7-2 is recombined with TRBJ2-3; TRBD1 aligns with 8 central bases. The CDR3 corresponds to CASSLGVTGADTQYF. At the DNA level, the sequence is TGTGCCAGCAGCTTAGGGGTGACAGGGGCAGATACGCAGTATTTT.